These 6 T cell receptor beta chains were sequenced from one sample in a study of long-term antiretroviral therapy in people with HIV. Runs used v3.0 of the immunoSEQ assay and were done at survey level. TCRdb's table, derived via immunoSEQ multiplex PCR, lists solely in-frame clones and lacks some. The repertoire has under 25,000 clones, 75% to 90% of them found once; the top ten carry about 10%. The sequences come from unsorted PBMCs, collected 0.2 years after starting antiretroviral therapy. Every receptor here comes from a woman aged 40 to 55 with HIV.

The chain combines TRBV7-6 with TRBJ1-4, with D tentatively TRBD1 (5 bases). V was shortened by 4 bases and J by 5 bases, with 11 bases between the two germline ends. This CDR3 is 14 amino acids long. Looked up from germline, CDR1 is SGHVS and CDR2 is FNYEAQ. In DNA, the CDR3 is TGTGCCAGCAGCTCGGACATGGGGAATGAAAAACTGTTTTTT. Its translation: CASSSDMGNEKLFF.

This chain connects TRBV6-5 to TRBJ1-1, with D hard to call. Per the germline V gene, CDR1 is MNHEY and CDR2 is SVGAGI. V gave up 2 bases and J gave up 10 bases, with 8 bases separating them. The CDR3 is made up of 11 amino acids. The CDR3 region is CASSYLGLAFF. The CDR3 DNA follows: TGTGCCAGCAGTTACCTGGGTTTAGCTTTCTTT.

The chain carries TRBV9 and TRBJ2-2, with a possible D match to TRBD2 (5 bases). Germline V lookup: CDR1 SGDLS, CDR2 YYNGEE. This CDR3 is built from 16 residues. V was pared by 2 bases and J by 2 bases, with 13 bases between. The CDR3 protein is CASSVSGLINTGELFF. Here the CDR3 DNA reads TGTGCCAGCAGCGTTTCTGGACTCATAAACACCGGGGAGCTGTTTTTT.

V and J are TRBV11-2 and TRBJ2-3; a possible D gene is TRBD1 (5 bases). Trimming removed 0 bases at V and 0 bases at J, with 7 bases between. CDR1 and CDR2 (germline): SGHAT, FQNNGV. The CDR3 spans 15 residues. The CDR3 region is CASSLDGASTDTQYF. The CDR3 DNA is TGTGCCAGCAGCTTAGATGGGGCTAGCACAGATACGCAGTATTTT.

J is TRBJ2-3 and V is TRBV6-6; 9 nucleotides line up with TRBD2. The CDR3 runs to 14 residues. V shed 6 bases, J shed 6 bases, and the junction held 7 bases outside the gene matches. Germline V lookup: CDR1 MNHNY, CDR2 SVGAGI (reference sequence). CDR3: CASRPSAGGDTQYF. Written as DNA, the CDR3 is TGTGCCAGCAGACCTAGCGCGGGAGGGGATACGCAGTATTTT.

The CDR3 sequence: CASSLWGDRKGPQHF. In DNA, the CDR3 is TGTGCCAGCAGTTTATGGGGGGACAGAAAAGGACCCCAGCATTTT. This chain links TRBV28 with TRBJ1-5, with 7 nucleotides matching TRBD1. V lost 0 bases to trimming and J lost 10 bases; unmatched junction nucleotides: 9. The CDR3 has 15 residues. Germline CDR1 and CDR2: MDHEN and SYDVKM.